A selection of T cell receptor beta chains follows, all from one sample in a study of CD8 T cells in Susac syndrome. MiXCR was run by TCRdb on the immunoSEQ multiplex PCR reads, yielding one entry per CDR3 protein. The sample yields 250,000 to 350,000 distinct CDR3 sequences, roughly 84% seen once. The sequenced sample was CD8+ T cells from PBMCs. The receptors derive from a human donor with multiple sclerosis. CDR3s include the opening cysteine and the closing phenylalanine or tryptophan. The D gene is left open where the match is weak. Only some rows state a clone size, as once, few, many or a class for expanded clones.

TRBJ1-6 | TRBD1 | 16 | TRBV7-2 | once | TGTGCCAGCAGCTTAGGGGCCCCGACAGGGCGGTCACCCCTCCACTTT | CASSLGAPTGRSPLHF
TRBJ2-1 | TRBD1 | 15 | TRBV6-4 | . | TGTGCCAGCAGTGTGGGGACAGGTGAATACAATGAGCAGTTCTTC | CASSVGTGEYNEQFF
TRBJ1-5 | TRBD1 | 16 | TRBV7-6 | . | TGTGCCAGCAGCGATACGGGACAGGGCGGCAATCAGCCCCAGCATTTT | CASSDTGQGGNQPQHF
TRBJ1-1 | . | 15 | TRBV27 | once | TGTGCCAGCAGTTTATCGGGACGGTCAAACACTGAAGCTTTCTTT | CASSLSGRSNTEAFF
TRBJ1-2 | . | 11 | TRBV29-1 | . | TGCAGCGCCGTATTGGGAGACGGCTACACCTTC | CSAVLGDGYTF
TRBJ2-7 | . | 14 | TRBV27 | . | TGTGCCAGCAGTTTCGGACAAACTCCCTACGAGCAGTACTTC | CASSFGQTPYEQYF
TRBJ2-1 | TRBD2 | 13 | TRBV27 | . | TGTGCTACGGGGCGGGGGTCATACAATGAGCAGTTCTTC | CATGRGSYNEQFF
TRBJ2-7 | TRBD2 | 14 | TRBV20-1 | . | TGCAGTGCTCCCACGGGGGGAAGTGCTGGCGAGCAGTACTTC | CSAPTGGSAGEQYF
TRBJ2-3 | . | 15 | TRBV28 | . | TGTGCCAGCAGTACAGACAGGCCCGCCGAAGATACGCAGTATTTT | CASSTDRPAEDTQYF
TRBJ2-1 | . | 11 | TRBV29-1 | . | TGCAGCGTCCGGGACCACAATGAGCAGTTCTTC | CSVRDHNEQFF
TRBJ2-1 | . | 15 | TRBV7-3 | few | TGTGCCAGCAGCTTAATACCCGGGGCCTACAATGAGCAGTTCTTC | CASSLIPGAYNEQFF
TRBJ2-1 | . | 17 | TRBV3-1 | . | TGTGCCAGCAGCCAAGGAAAGGCCAGCGGAGGATACAATGAGCAGTTCTTC | CASSQGKASGGYNEQFF
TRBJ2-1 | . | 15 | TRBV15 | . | TGTGCCACCAGCAGATCCGGGACCCTTGACAATGAGCAGTTCTTC | CATSRSGTLDNEQFF
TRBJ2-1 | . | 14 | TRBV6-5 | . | TGTGCCAGCAGTTCAGATGGCTCCTACAATGAGCAGTTCTTC | CASSSDGSYNEQFF
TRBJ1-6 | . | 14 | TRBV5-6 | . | TGTGCCAGCAGCTTTGGAGGCAAGCGTTCACCCCTCCACTTT | CASSFGGKRSPLHF
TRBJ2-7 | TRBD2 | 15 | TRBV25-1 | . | TGTGCCGGCAGCGCGGGTACTAGCGTGCCCTACGAGCAGTACTTC | CAGSAGTSVPYEQYF
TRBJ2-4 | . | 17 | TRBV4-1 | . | TGCGCCAGCAAGGGGGGCGTGATGACCTTCGGCAAAAACATTCAGTACTTC | CASKGGVMTFGKNIQYF
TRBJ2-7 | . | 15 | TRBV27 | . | TGTGCCAGCAGTCCGCGGGCGGGGAGGACCTACGAGCAGTACTTC | CASSPRAGRTYEQYF
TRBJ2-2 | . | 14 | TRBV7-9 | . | TGTGCCAGCGCTAGCAGGGGCCCTGTGGAGGAGCTGTTTTTT | CASASRGPVEELFF
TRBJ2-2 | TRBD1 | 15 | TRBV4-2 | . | TGTGCCAGCAGCCCTAGACAGGGCAACACCGGGGAGCTGTTTTTT | CASSPRQGNTGELFF
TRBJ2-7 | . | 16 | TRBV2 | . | TGTGCCAGCTTTTTCTCCCAGCGGGCAGGCTTTTACGAGCAGTACTTC | CASFFSQRAGFYEQYF
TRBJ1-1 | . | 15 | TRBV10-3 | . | TGTGCCATCAGTGAGACAGGGCGATCGAACACTGAAGCTTTCTTT | CAISETGRSNTEAFF
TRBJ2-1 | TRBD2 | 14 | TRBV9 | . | TGTGCCAGCAGCGTAAATAGCGGGAGCCATGAGCAGTTCTTC | CASSVNSGSHEQFF
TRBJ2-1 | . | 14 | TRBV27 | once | TGTGCCAGCAGTGAACGACAGGCCAACAATGAGCAGTTCTTC | CASSERQANNEQFF
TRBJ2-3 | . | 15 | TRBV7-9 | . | TGTGCCAGCAGCTTAGCCAGCGGAGACACAGATACGCAGTATTTT | CASSLASGDTDTQYF
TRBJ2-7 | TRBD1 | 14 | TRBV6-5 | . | TGTGCCAGCAGTCCATGGACAGGGAAGTACGAGCAGTACTTC | CASSPWTGKYEQYF
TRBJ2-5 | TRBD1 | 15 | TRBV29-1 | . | TGCAGCGTTGAGTCGTCGGGCAGGGGGAGAGAGACCCAGTACTTC | CSVESSGRGRETQYF
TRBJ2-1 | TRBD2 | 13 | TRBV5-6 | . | TGTGCTCTCGGGGGACGGGAGGTGGGTGAGCAGTTCTTC | CALGGREVGEQFF
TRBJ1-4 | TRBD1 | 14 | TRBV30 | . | TGTGCCTGGAGTGAGACAGGGGAGGGGGAAAAACTGTTTTTT | CAWSETGEGEKLFF
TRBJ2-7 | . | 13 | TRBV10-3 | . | TGTGCCATCAGTGAGGGGGGTTTCTACGAGCAGTACTTC | CAISEGGFYEQYF
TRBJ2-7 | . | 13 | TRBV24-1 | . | TGTGCCACCAGTGTGTTGACTTCCTACGAGCAGTACTTC | CATSVLTSYEQYF
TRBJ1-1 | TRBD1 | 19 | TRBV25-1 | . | TGTGCCAGCACTGAGGGTATACGGCAGGGGGTCACACCGAACACTGAAGCTTTCTTT | CASTEGIRQGVTPNTEAFF
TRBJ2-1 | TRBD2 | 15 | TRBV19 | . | TGTGCCAGTAGTACTAGCGGGAGCCCCTACAATGAGCAGTTCTTC | CASSTSGSPYNEQFF
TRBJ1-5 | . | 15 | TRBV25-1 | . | TGTGCCAGCAGTGAGACGGACGCCGCTTCTCAGCCCCAGCATTTT | CASSETDAASQPQHF
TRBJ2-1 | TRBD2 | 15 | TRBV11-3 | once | TGTGCCAGCAGCCCGAGACTAGCGGGAATCTTTGAGCAGTTCTTC | CASSPRLAGIFEQFF